This T cell receptor beta chain was recovered during a study of cytomegalovirus exposure and HLA in healthy donors. Both 60 Vbeta primers and 13 Jbeta primers went into the PCR. Data came from immunoSEQ multiplex PCR; TCRdb stores just in-frame clones and leaves some out. The sample gives under 130,000 clones, approximately 64% of which show up once; less than 3.5% is in the top ten. J was trimmed by 2 bases and V by 5 bases; bases with no gene match: 7. The CDR3 has 15 residues. Germline V gene lookup returns CDR1 SGHAT and CDR2 FQNNGV. V is TRBV11-2 and J is TRBJ2-3; TRBD2 matches 7 bases. Material for sequencing was PBMCs. The receptor comes from a woman aged 50 to 60 in good health and CMV-seronegative. As DNA, the CDR3 is TGTGCCAGCAGCGAACTAGCGCACTTCACAGATACGCAGTATTTT. It translates to CASSELAHFTDTQYF. Complete variable domain (other parts from reference TRBV11-2 and TRBJ2-3): EAGVAQSPRYKIIEKRQSVAFWCNPISGHATLYWYQQILGQGPKLLIQFQNNGVVDDSQLPKDRFSAERLKGVDSTLKIQPAKLEDSAVYLCASSELAHFTDTQYFGPGTRLTVL.